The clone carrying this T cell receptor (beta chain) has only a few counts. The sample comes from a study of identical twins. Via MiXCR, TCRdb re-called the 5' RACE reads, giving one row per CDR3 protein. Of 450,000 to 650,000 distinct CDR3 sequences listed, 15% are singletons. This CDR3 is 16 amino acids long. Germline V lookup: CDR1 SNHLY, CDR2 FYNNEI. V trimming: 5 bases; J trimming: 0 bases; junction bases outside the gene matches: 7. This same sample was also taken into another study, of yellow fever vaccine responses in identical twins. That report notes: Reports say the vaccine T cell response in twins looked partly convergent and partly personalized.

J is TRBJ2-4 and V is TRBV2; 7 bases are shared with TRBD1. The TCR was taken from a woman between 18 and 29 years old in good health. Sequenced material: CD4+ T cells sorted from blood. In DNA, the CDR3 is TGTGCCAGCAGTAATGACAGGGACCGAGCCAAAAACATTCAGTACTTC. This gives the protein CASSNDRDRAKNIQYF.